These 5 T cell receptor beta chains share one sample of origin, sequenced in a study of T cell responses to AZD1222 COVID-19 vaccine. Here immunoSEQ multiplex PCR was the method, and the copy in TCRdb shows in-frame clones only, minus some. This sample carries around 100,000 clones, 88% of them seen once, and the ten largest clones take roughly 19%. This sample comprised peripheral blood, obtained on day 0 of AZD1222 vaccination. The source of these receptors is an adult in good health.

The V gene is TRBV12-3 or TRBV12-4, the J gene TRBJ2-1; no definite D call. Trimming removed 2 bases from V and 10 bases from J, with 6 bases in between. The CDR3 has 11 amino acids. The CDR3 sequence: CASSLLGEQFF. In nucleotides, the CDR3 is TGTGCCAGCAGTTTATTAGGGGAGCAGTTCTTC.

The rearrangement links TRBV19 to TRBJ1-1; no clear D. Germline CDR1 is LNHDA and CDR2 is SQIVND (reference sequence). The CDR3 is 14 amino acids. Trimming shortened V by 7 bases and J by 1 base, and 13 bases separated the two germline ends. This CDR3 is CASTLNGGNTEAFF. The CDR3 bases are TGTGCCAGTACCCTTAACGGTGGGAACACTGAAGCTTTCTTT.

V gene TRBV28 combines with J gene TRBJ2-1, with 8 bases that match TRBD2. The CDR3 extends over 14 amino acids. Trimming removed 8 bases from V and 4 bases from J; junction bases left unmatched: 7. The germline gives CDR1 MDHEN, CDR2 SYDVKM. This CDR3 is CASASGGNYNEQFF. The CDR3 nucleotides are TGTGCCAGCGCCAGCGGGGGAAATTACAATGAGCAGTTCTTC.

V is TRBV13 and J is TRBJ1-1; D not certain. From germline, CDR1 is PRHDT and CDR2 FYEKMQ (reference sequence). V lost 6 bases to trimming and J lost 3 bases, with 14 bases between them. The length of the CDR3 is 14 residues. Written as DNA, the CDR3 is TGTGCCAGCAGAACCCGGGAGAGGGACACTGAAGCTTTCTTT. This translates into CASRTRERDTEAFF.

The CDR3 DNA reads TGTGCCCTGGCGGGGGAGTTTCAAGAGACCCAGTACTTC. Encoded protein: CALAGEFQETQYF. The chain couples TRBV5-4 to TRBJ2-5; 7 bases are shared with TRBD2. Germline CDR1 reads SGHNT; CDR2 reads YYREEE (reference sequence). V was pared by 10 bases and J by 2 bases, with 8 bases of the junction left unmatched. The CDR3 covers 13 residues. The variable domain in full, completed from reference TRBV5-4 and TRBJ2-5, reads ETGVTQSPTHLIKTRGQQVTLRCSSQSGHNTVSWYQQALGQGPQFIFQYYREEENGRGNFPPRFSGLQFPNYSSELNVNALELDDSALYLCALAGEFQETQYFGPGTRLLVL.